This T cell receptor (beta chain) comes out of a study of OX40 agonist ivuxolimab in advanced cancers. Method: immunoSEQ multiplex PCR; TCRdb's copy keeps in-frame clones and lacks some. Here the sample spans around 87,000 clones, 90% to 95% being singletons. In its sample, this clone was seen a few times. Antigen unknown. The study, taken as a whole, reports: Compared with CD4+, CD8+ T cells on average had more expanded clones.

The germline V and J ends were trimmed by 6 bases and 0 bases, with 12 bases remaining between them. The germline V gene encodes CDR1 MNHEY and CDR2 SMNVEV (reference sequence). CDR3 size: 14 residues. The rearrangement uses TRBV27 and TRBJ2-7; D is uncertain. The TCR comes from an adult with an advanced solid tumor such as melanoma, head and neck, liver or kidney cancer. The specimen comprised CD4+ or CD8+ T cells sorted from blood, sampled in a trial of the OX40 agonist ivuxolimab. CDR3 sequence: CASSRTARSYEQYF. Written as DNA, the CDR3 is TGTGCCAGCAGCAGGACCGCACGCTCCTACGAGCAGTACTTC.